Shown below are 6 T cell receptor beta chains from a single sample sequenced in a study of blood T cell repertoires in COVID-19. The protocol was immunoSEQ multiplex PCR, while the TCRdb copy is restricted to in-frame clones and leaves out a portion. The sample records hundreds of thousands of clones, 85% to 90% being singletons. The sample was PBMCs or T cells enriched from blood (not recorded which). The receptors here all came from a woman between 18 and 29 years old who had recovered from COVID-19.

The rearrangement uses TRBV27 and TRBJ1-1; D is undetermined. With 7 bases removed from V and 1 base from J, the gap between germline ends came to 16 bases. The CDR3 totals 15 residues. Germline V gives CDR1 MNHEY, CDR2 SMNVEV (reference sequence). The CDR3 nucleotides are TGTGCCAGCACGGAGGGTGGTTGGGGGAACACTGAAGCTTTCTTT. As protein: CASTEGGWGNTEAFF.

This sequence joins TRBV2 and TRBJ1-6, with 9 nucleotides matching TRBD1. The CDR3 loop spans 17 amino acids. The V gene end was trimmed by 5 bases and the J gene end by 8 bases; junction bases not matched to a gene: 13. In germline, CDR1 is SNHLY, CDR2 FYNNEI. The CDR3 DNA is TGTGCCAGCAGTTTTTTCCTCACACAGGGGGCGGATTCACCCCTCCACTTT. It is translated as CASSFFLTQGADSPLHF.

The gene calls are TRBV29-1 and TRBJ1-3; TRBD1 agrees at 9 bases. The ends lost 6 bases at V and 3 bases at J; junction bases unmatched: 6. Looked up from germline, CDR1 is SQVTM and CDR2 is ANQGSEA. The CDR3 has 14 residues. The CDR3 protein is CSVVQGAGGNTIYF. In nucleotides, the CDR3 is TGCAGCGTCGTACAGGGGGCTGGTGGAAACACCATATATTTT.

V usage is TRBV27 and J usage is TRBJ1-2; tentative D call: TRBD1 (6 bases). CDR1 and CDR2 (germline): MNHEY, SMNVEV (reference sequence). The CDR3 has 12 residues. The V gene lost 5 bases and the J gene lost 5 bases, with 9 bases spanning the gap. The DNA of the CDR3 is TGTGCCAGCAGTCCCCAGGGGTATGGCTACACCTTC. Translated: CASSPQGYGYTF.

The V gene is TRBV6-5, the J gene TRBJ1-1; possible D gene TRBD1, 6 bases. Trimming shortened V by 5 bases and J by 10 bases, and 14 bases separated the two germline ends. This CDR3 has 12 residues. In germline, CDR1 is MNHEY, CDR2 SVGAGI. CDR3 residues: CASSTRDNRAFF. The DNA of the CDR3 is TGTGCCAGCAGTACCAGGGACAACCGAGCTTTCTTT.

The genes are TRBV6-5 and TRBJ1-2; D gene unclear. The CDR3 extends over 16 amino acids. Germline loops: CDR1 MNHEY, CDR2 SVGAGI. The germline V and J ends were trimmed by 0 bases and 4 bases, with 15 bases remaining between them. In DNA, the CDR3 is TGTGCCAGCAGTTACTCGACTCCGGGTTTGTTCTATGGCTACACCTTC. It encodes CASSYSTPGLFYGYTF.